The TCR beta chain under discussion was sequenced for a study of early T cells in non-severe SARS-CoV-2 infection (dated by TCRdb to the early 2020s). Background for the entire study: Because TCR sequencing relied on bulk RNA taken from unsorted whole blood, pairing of alpha and beta chains was not possible. What the authors observed across the whole study: VDJdb matching was skewed toward anti-spike CD8 responses and likely underestimated virus-specific expansions by missing private and CD4 specificities.

A case-control design nested within a healthcare worker cohort in London, UK, was used, with weekly nasopharyngeal swab PCR tests and blood sampling performed. Between 23 and 31 March 2020, the week of the UK lockdown, healthcare workers were enrolled and then followed up weekly for as long as 16 weeks. In this sample, this clonotype turned up many times. The antigen this receptor binds is unknown. Base qualities are missing; no much larger clone stands one base away. Library method: 5' RACE. TCRdb records NextSeq 500 as the sequencer. In the TCR library protocol, unique molecular identifiers were attached to individual cDNA molecules to correct for PCR bias and sequencing error. Both TCR alpha and beta chains were sequenced, and tight co-correlation was observed between alpha and beta sequence abundances in each sample. The study's processing was this. Decombinator V4 was used to annotate TCR sequences for V gene, J gene and CDR3. Expanded TCRs were defined as changing significantly between any two time points under a Poisson model with p below 0.0001. TCR abundances were normalised to the total number of TCRs sequenced in each sample and reported as counts per million. VDJdb, accessed 1 November 2021, was searched for CMV, EBV and SARS-CoV-2 annotated TCRs, with TCRs annotated for multiple antigens excluded. TCRdb passed the public sequencing reads through fastp at Q25 and MiXCR, retaining productive beta sequences. Rows matching on CDR3 protein sequence are summarized as one entry with the most common DNA and genes. TCRdb assigned the V and J calls; the authors' analysis was not used. The sample contains approximately 70,000 distinct CDR3 sequences, approximately 13% of them found a single time. The ten largest account for 2.7% of the sample.

This sequence originates from an adult who was a healthcare worker with PCR-confirmed SARS-CoV-2 infection or an uninfected control (not recorded which). This sample comprised whole blood, obtained at baseline.

CDR3 protein: CASSPSTDTQYF. The sequenced DNA: TGTGCCAGCAGCCCCAGCACAGATACGCAGTATTTT. The sequence joins TRBV5-4 to TRBJ2-3, with the identity of the D gene unclear. The CDR3 covers 12 residues, taking in both the cysteine and the phenylalanine. Left in the record is the CDR3 DNA by itself, 36 bases read in frame from the first base. The germline V gene (reference sequence) specifies SGHNT as CDR1 and YYREEE as CDR2. V drops 4 bases and J drops 0 bases, leaving 3 bases in between.